This record looks at one T cell receptor beta chain sequence and its context. This clone's antigen is unknown. Base qualities are not provided; no much larger clone lies one nucleotide away. CDR1 SGHRS and CDR2 YFSETQ were looked up in the germline V gene. V is cut by 0 bases and J by 7 bases, and the space between the germline ends is 13 bases. From the cysteine through the phenylalanine, the CDR3 covers 14 amino acids. This entry keeps only the CDR3 DNA: 42 bases, framed from base 1. Libraries were constructed by PCR. Sequenced on an Illumina HiSeq 2500. TCR library preparation used molecular barcoding, with unique molecular identifiers applied to normalize quantification of the TCRbeta repertoire. The public reads were reanalyzed by TCRdb: fastp trimming at Q25, MiXCR alignment, in-frame beta chains only. When rows share a CDR3 protein, they turn into one entry using the most common DNA and genes. This sample has 400,000 to 500,000 distinct CDR3 sequences in its table, and approximately 10% of those were observed once. 4.5% to 7% of the sample rests with the top ten.

These data belong to a study of T-cell reconstitution after alpha-beta-depleted transplantation in children (dated by TCRdb to 2016 to 2018). Background for the entire study: Using TCR repertoire profiling, the study quantitatively followed how T-cell immune reconstitution unfolded in children after TCRalphabeta/CD19-depleted allogeneic hematopoietic cell transplantation.

Recombination joined TRBV5-1 with TRBJ1-2; the D gene is unclear. The receptor comes from a human donor who donated a stem cell graft to a child with acute myeloid leukemia. The material sequenced was PBMCs from the stem cell graft donor, taken from the stem cell graft. The DNA sequence is given as TGCGCCAGCAGCTTGGAGTCCGGCCTTCCTGGCTACACCTTC. Translated, it reads CASSLESGLPGYTF.